The rows below give T cell receptor beta chains drawn from one sample of a study of PD-1 blockade in classical Hodgkin lymphoma. Profiling relied on immunoSEQ multiplex PCR, and the TCRdb table lists in-frame clones only, not all of them. The sample contains roughly 50,000 clones, around 80% of which appear only once. The sequencing used peripheral blood mononuclear cells (PBMCs), collected before the second cycle of nivolumab. These receptor sequences come from a human donor with classical Hodgkin lymphoma. Both conserved end residues are part of each CDR3. D genes are given only for firm matches. A row's size may be missing; if present it is once, few, many or a size class.

len: 14; abundance: NA; d_gene: NA; j_gene: TRBJ1-2; v_gene: TRBV4-1; CDR3aa: CASSQEGARGGYTF; CDR3nt: TGCGCCAGCAGCCAAGAGGGGGCGCGGGGGGGCTACACCTTC
len: 16; abundance: NA; d_gene: TRBD2; j_gene: TRBJ2-5; v_gene: TRBV5-4; CDR3aa: CASSPLAGEGGETQYF; CDR3nt: TGTGCCAGCAGTCCTCTAGCGGGAGAAGGTGGAGAGACCCAGTACTTC
len: 14; abundance: NA; d_gene: NA; j_gene: TRBJ1-1; v_gene: TRBV28; CDR3aa: CASKLDILNTEAFF; CDR3nt: TGTGCCAGCAAACTCGACATACTGAACACTGAAGCTTTCTTT
len: 14; abundance: once; d_gene: NA; j_gene: TRBJ2-7; v_gene: TRBV30; CDR3aa: CAWRRAGVSYEQYF; CDR3nt: TGTGCCTGGAGGAGGGCAGGGGTCTCCTACGAGCAGTACTTC
len: 15; abundance: NA; d_gene: TRBD2; j_gene: TRBJ2-1; v_gene: TRBV30; CDR3aa: CAWSPGLAGVDEQFF; CDR3nt: TGTGCCTGGAGTCCGGGACTAGCGGGAGTCGATGAGCAGTTCTTC
len: 15; abundance: NA; d_gene: NA; j_gene: TRBJ2-3; v_gene: TRBV15; CDR3aa: CATLSSPGSTDTQYF; CDR3nt: TGTGCCACTCTGTCGAGTCCGGGGAGTACAGATACGCAGTATTTT
len: 14; abundance: NA; d_gene: NA; j_gene: TRBJ1-4; v_gene: TRBV9; CDR3aa: CASSEGRENEKLFF; CDR3nt: TGTGCCAGCAGCGAAGGCAGGGAAAATGAAAAACTGTTTTTT
len: 15; abundance: NA; d_gene: NA; j_gene: TRBJ1-4; v_gene: TRBV11-2; CDR3aa: CASSSWTAGAEKLFF; CDR3nt: TGTGCCAGCAGCTCGTGGACGGCAGGGGCTGAAAAACTGTTTTTT
len: 12; abundance: NA; d_gene: NA; j_gene: TRBJ1-2; v_gene: TRBV5-4; CDR3aa: CASSLALKGYTF; CDR3nt: TGTGCCAGCAGCTTGGCCTTAAAGGGCTACACCTTC
len: 12; abundance: NA; d_gene: TRBD1; j_gene: TRBJ1-2; v_gene: TRBV12-5; CDR3aa: CASGWGQAGYTF; CDR3nt: TGTGCTAGCGGATGGGGACAGGCTGGCTACACCTTC
len: 14; abundance: NA; d_gene: NA; j_gene: TRBJ2-2; v_gene: TRBV6-4; CDR3aa: CASSDGTGTGELFF; CDR3nt: TGTGCCAGCAGTGATGGGACGGGCACCGGGGAGCTGTTTTTT
len: 12; abundance: NA; d_gene: NA; j_gene: TRBJ1-6; v_gene: TRBV5-4; CDR3aa: CASSWSDSPLHF; CDR3nt: TGTGCCAGCAGCTGGTCGGATTCACCCCTCCACTTT
len: 18; abundance: NA; d_gene: TRBD1; j_gene: TRBJ2-6; v_gene: TRBV7-9; CDR3aa: CASSPGTGRLSGANVLTF; CDR3nt: TGTGCCAGCAGCCCCGGGACAGGGAGGCTCTCTGGGGCCAACGTCCTGACTTTC
len: 16; abundance: NA; d_gene: NA; j_gene: TRBJ2-2; v_gene: TRBV5-1; CDR3aa: CASSPNRDITTGELFF; CDR3nt: TGCGCCAGCAGCCCGAACCGGGACATCACCACCGGGGAGCTGTTTTTT
len: 14; abundance: NA; d_gene: TRBD1; j_gene: TRBJ2-1; v_gene: TRBV27; CDR3aa: CASTRDREYNEQFF; CDR3nt: TGTGCCAGCACCCGGGACAGGGAATACAATGAGCAGTTCTTC
len: 12; abundance: NA; d_gene: NA; j_gene: TRBJ1-2; v_gene: TRBV16; CDR3aa: CASSQNDYGYTF; CDR3nt: TGTGCCAGCAGCCAAAACGACTATGGCTACACCTTC
len: 12; abundance: NA; d_gene: NA; j_gene: TRBJ1-2; v_gene: TRBV14; CDR3aa: CASSQDPHGYTF; CDR3nt: TGTGCCAGCAGCCAAGATCCGCATGGCTACACCTTC
len: 13; abundance: many; d_gene: NA; j_gene: TRBJ1-1; v_gene: TRBV7-9; CDR3aa: CASSLAWNTEAFF; CDR3nt: TGTGCCAGCAGCTTAGCGTGGAACACTGAAGCTTTCTTT
len: 14; abundance: NA; d_gene: TRBD1; j_gene: TRBJ1-1; v_gene: TRBV27; CDR3aa: CASTKGGTKAEAFF; CDR3nt: TGTGCCAGCACTAAAGGGGGCACAAAAGCTGAAGCTTTCTTT
len: 14; abundance: NA; d_gene: TRBD1; j_gene: TRBJ1-1; v_gene: TRBV6-6; CDR3aa: CASSSGTGARIAFF; CDR3nt: TGTGCCAGCAGTTCCGGGACAGGCGCGAGGATAGCTTTCTTT
len: 16; abundance: NA; d_gene: TRBD1; j_gene: TRBJ1-5; v_gene: TRBV6-6; CDR3aa: CASRSTGTGAGQPQHF; CDR3nt: TGTGCCAGCAGATCAACCGGGACAGGGGCAGGTCAGCCCCAGCATTTT
len: 12; abundance: NA; d_gene: NA; j_gene: TRBJ2-2; v_gene: TRBV30; CDR3aa: CARRESAGELFF; CDR3nt: TGTGCCCGCAGGGAATCGGCCGGGGAGCTGTTTTTT
len: 14; abundance: NA; d_gene: NA; j_gene: TRBJ2-1; v_gene: TRBV5-6; CDR3aa: CASGHGVSYNEQFF; CDR3nt: TGTGCCAGCGGACACGGGGTCTCCTACAATGAGCAGTTCTTC
len: 14; abundance: NA; d_gene: NA; j_gene: TRBJ1-4; v_gene: TRBV18; CDR3aa: CASSQTATNEKLFF; CDR3nt: TGTGCCAGCTCACAAACAGCAACTAATGAAAAACTGTTTTTT
len: 16; abundance: NA; d_gene: NA; j_gene: TRBJ2-2; v_gene: TRBV14; CDR3aa: CASSQERGKGGGELFF; CDR3nt: TGTGCCAGCAGCCAAGAGAGGGGGAAAGGTGGCGGGGAGCTGTTTTTT
len: 14; abundance: few; d_gene: TRBD1; j_gene: TRBJ1-2; v_gene: TRBV5-4; CDR3aa: CASSESTGLDGYTF; CDR3nt: TGTGCCAGCAGCGAATCGACAGGGTTGGACGGCTACACCTTC
len: 13; abundance: NA; d_gene: NA; j_gene: TRBJ2-7; v_gene: TRBV5-1; CDR3aa: CASSLSQGYEQYF; CDR3nt: TGCGCCAGCAGCTTAAGCCAGGGTTACGAGCAGTACTTC
len: 14; abundance: NA; d_gene: NA; j_gene: TRBJ2-5; v_gene: TRBV5-1; CDR3aa: CASSQRTGWETQYF; CDR3nt: TGCGCCAGCAGCCAGAGGACTGGTTGGGAGACCCAGTACTTC
len: 14; abundance: NA; d_gene: NA; j_gene: TRBJ2-1; v_gene: TRBV10-3; CDR3aa: CAIREQGSHNEQFF; CDR3nt: TGTGCCATCAGAGAACAGGGCTCCCACAATGAGCAGTTCTTC
len: 13; abundance: NA; d_gene: NA; j_gene: TRBJ1-2; v_gene: TRBV21-1; CDR3aa: CASSDVDPYGYTF; CDR3nt: TGTGCCAGCAGCGACGTAGATCCCTATGGCTACACCTTC
len: 13; abundance: NA; d_gene: TRBD2; j_gene: TRBJ2-3; v_gene: TRBV7-9; CDR3aa: CAGGTSGTDTQYF; CDR3nt: TGTGCTGGGGGGACTAGCGGTACAGATACGCAGTATTTT
len: 14; abundance: NA; d_gene: NA; j_gene: TRBJ1-5; v_gene: TRBV18; CDR3aa: CASSPGRSNQPQHF; CDR3nt: TGTGCCAGCTCACCAGGACGGAGCAATCAGCCCCAGCATTTT
len: 14; abundance: NA; d_gene: TRBD1; j_gene: TRBJ1-1; v_gene: TRBV6-7; CDR3aa: CASPPGQGNTEAFF; CDR3nt: TGTGCCAGTCCCCCCGGACAGGGGAACACTGAAGCTTTCTTT
len: 15; abundance: NA; d_gene: TRBD1; j_gene: TRBJ1-4; v_gene: TRBV7-2; CDR3aa: CASSSPGQTNEKLFF; CDR3nt: TGTGCCAGCAGCTCACCGGGACAGACTAATGAAAAACTGTTTTTT
len: 14; abundance: once; d_gene: TRBD1; j_gene: TRBJ1-1; v_gene: TRBV6-6; CDR3aa: CASTLGQGSTEAFF; CDR3nt: TGTGCCAGCACCCTAGGACAGGGGAGCACTGAAGCTTTCTTT
len: 15; abundance: few; d_gene: TRBD2; j_gene: TRBJ2-2; v_gene: TRBV4-2; CDR3aa: CASSQDWGGAGELFF; CDR3nt: TGTGCCAGCAGCCAAGATTGGGGGGGGGCCGGGGAGCTGTTTTTT
len: 14; abundance: NA; d_gene: NA; j_gene: TRBJ2-2; v_gene: TRBV29-1; CDR3aa: CSVDQGPNTGELFF; CDR3nt: TGCAGCGTTGACCAGGGTCCGAACACCGGGGAGCTGTTTTTT
len: 14; abundance: NA; d_gene: NA; j_gene: TRBJ1-1; v_gene: TRBV29-1; CDR3aa: CSVSTGGPGTEAFF; CDR3nt: TGCAGCGTCTCGACGGGGGGGCCTGGCACTGAAGCTTTCTTT
len: 15; abundance: NA; d_gene: NA; j_gene: TRBJ1-1; v_gene: TRBV18; CDR3aa: CASSKGVSMNTEAFF; CDR3nt: TGTGCCAGCTCTAAGGGCGTATCGATGAACACTGAAGCTTTCTTT
len: 15; abundance: once; d_gene: NA; j_gene: TRBJ2-5; v_gene: TRBV7-3; CDR3aa: CASSPGDLESETQYF; CDR3nt: TGTGCCAGCAGCCCGGGGGACTTAGAAAGCGAGACCCAGTACTTC
len: 15; abundance: NA; d_gene: TRBD1; j_gene: TRBJ1-5; v_gene: TRBV6-6; CDR3aa: CASSSPATGGVECHF; CDR3nt: TGTGCCAGCAGTTCCCCCGCCACAGGGGGTGTGGAATGTCATTTT
len: 15; abundance: NA; d_gene: TRBD1; j_gene: TRBJ1-4; v_gene: TRBV10-1; CDR3aa: CATIPRQGQNEKLFF; CDR3nt: TGCGCCACCATCCCCCGACAGGGACAGAATGAAAAACTGTTTTTT
len: 16; abundance: once; d_gene: TRBD1; j_gene: TRBJ1-2; v_gene: TRBV6-5; CDR3aa: CASSYGRGPTNYGYTF; CDR3nt: TGTGCCAGCAGTTACGGCAGGGGGCCTACTAACTATGGCTACACCTTC
len: 13; abundance: NA; d_gene: NA; j_gene: TRBJ2-1; v_gene: TRBV7-7; CDR3aa: CASSSGTRNEQFF; CDR3nt: TGTGCTAGCAGCTCAGGGACTCGCAATGAGCAGTTCTTC
len: 16; abundance: NA; d_gene: TRBD2; j_gene: TRBJ2-5; v_gene: TRBV28; CDR3aa: CASGVGSGRGQETQYF; CDR3nt: TGTGCCAGCGGAGTGGGCAGCGGGAGGGGGCAAGAGACCCAGTACTTC
len: 14; abundance: few; d_gene: NA; j_gene: TRBJ1-1; v_gene: TRBV11-3; CDR3aa: CASSLVGMNTEAFF; CDR3nt: TGTGCCAGCAGCTTAGTCGGGATGAACACTGAAGCTTTCTTT
len: 14; abundance: NA; d_gene: NA; j_gene: TRBJ1-1; v_gene: TRBV9; CDR3aa: CASSETSLNTEAFF; CDR3nt: TGTGCCAGCAGCGAAACCTCCCTTAACACTGAAGCTTTCTTT
len: 15; abundance: NA; d_gene: TRBD1; j_gene: TRBJ2-2; v_gene: TRBV5-1; CDR3aa: CASSIGDRTNGELFF; CDR3nt: TGCGCCAGCAGCATTGGGGACAGGACTAACGGGGAGCTGTTTTTT
len: 14; abundance: few; d_gene: NA; j_gene: TRBJ1-1; v_gene: TRBV7-3; CDR3aa: CASSQVGGGSEAFF; CDR3nt: TGTGCCAGCAGCCAAGTTGGGGGTGGGTCTGAAGCTTTCTTT
len: 16; abundance: once; d_gene: NA; j_gene: TRBJ1-4; v_gene: TRBV18; CDR3aa: CASSHPGTAEGEKLFF; CDR3nt: TGTGCCAGCTCACACCCAGGGACGGCAGAGGGGGAAAAACTGTTTTTT
len: 14; abundance: NA; d_gene: TRBD2; j_gene: TRBJ2-5; v_gene: TRBV7-2; CDR3aa: CASSLDGGVETQYF; CDR3nt: TGTGCCAGCAGCTTAGACGGGGGGGTGGAGACCCAGTACTTC
len: 11; abundance: NA; d_gene: NA; j_gene: TRBJ2-1; v_gene: TRBV5-4; CDR3aa: CASSFINEQFF; CDR3nt: TGTGCCAGCAGCTTTATCAATGAGCAGTTCTTC
len: 17; abundance: few; d_gene: TRBD1; j_gene: TRBJ1-2; v_gene: TRBV9; CDR3aa: CASSVVQGAIRADGYTF; CDR3nt: TGTGCCAGCAGCGTAGTACAGGGGGCGATTCGAGCGGATGGCTACACCTTC
len: 15; abundance: NA; d_gene: NA; j_gene: TRBJ2-3; v_gene: TRBV4-3; CDR3aa: CASSRNRGGTDTQYF; CDR3nt: TGCGCCAGCAGCCGTAACAGGGGAGGGACAGATACGCAGTATTTT
len: 13; abundance: NA; d_gene: NA; j_gene: TRBJ1-1; v_gene: TRBV30; CDR3aa: CALGPEGDTEAFF; CDR3nt: TGTGCCCTCGGACCCGAGGGCGATACTGAAGCTTTCTTT
len: 12; abundance: NA; d_gene: NA; j_gene: TRBJ2-7; v_gene: TRBV16; CDR3aa: CASSQSGYEQYF; CDR3nt: TGTGCCAGCAGCCAATCGGGCTACGAGCAGTACTTC
len: 13; abundance: NA; d_gene: NA; j_gene: TRBJ1-2; v_gene: TRBV5-1; CDR3aa: CASSLAENYGYTF; CDR3nt: TGCGCCAGCAGCTTGGCGGAAAACTATGGCTACACCTTC
len: 10; abundance: NA; d_gene: TRBD1; j_gene: TRBJ1-2; v_gene: TRBV20-1; CDR3aa: CSASGTGATF; CDR3nt: TGCAGTGCTAGTGGGACAGGGGCCACCTTC
len: 16; abundance: NA; d_gene: NA; j_gene: TRBJ1-5; v_gene: TRBV6-6; CDR3aa: CASSIGTRTSNQPQHF; CDR3nt: TGTGCCAGCAGCATAGGGACAAGAACTAGCAATCAGCCCCAGCATTTT
len: 16; abundance: NA; d_gene: TRBD1; j_gene: TRBJ2-5; v_gene: TRBV7-2; CDR3aa: CASSSHRDRVGETQYF; CDR3nt: TGTGCCAGCAGCTCACACCGGGACAGGGTGGGAGAGACCCAGTACTTC